This T cell receptor beta chain originates from a study of blood T cell repertoires in COVID-19. This CDR3 has 13 residues. Trimming shortened V by 0 bases and J by 3 bases, and 6 bases separated the two germline ends. From germline, CDR1 is SGHNT and CDR2 YYREEE (reference sequence). Those enrolled, adults aged roughly 18 to 89 years, came from under 25 US areas. Two negative PCRs, clearance, or symptom resolution characterized the recovered Cohort 3 donors. Original processing methods: Scientists estimated how many nucleated cells there were by amplifying reference gene primers. Sequenced by immunoSEQ multiplex PCR; TCRdb stores in-frame clones only, minus some. D and trimming were read from the DNA, whereas the V and J calls and clone size are those reported in that table. The sample consists of roughly 180,000 clones, roughly 87% of them appearing once.

The gene calls are TRBV5-4 and TRBJ1-2; D is uncertain. This receptor was obtained from a woman in her twenties or thirties who had recovered from COVID-19. Sequenced input: PBMCs or T cells enriched from blood (not recorded which). The CDR3 DNA sequence: TGTGCCAGCAGCTTGGTGGTAGACTATGGCTACACCTTC. Protein product: CASSLVVDYGYTF. The complete variable domain, with remaining parts taken from reference TRBV5-4 and TRBJ1-2, reads ETGVTQSPTHLIKTRGQQVTLRCSSQSGHNTVSWYQQALGQGPQFIFQYYREEENGRGNFPPRFSGLQFPNYSSELNVNALELDDSALYLCASSLVVDYGYTFGSGTRLTVV.